What follows are 10 T cell receptor beta chains derived from one specimen sequenced in a study of T cell responses to AZD1222 COVID-19 vaccine. Assay: immunoSEQ multiplex PCR; the TCRdb copy retains only in-frame clones and omits some. The table has about 150,000 clones, over 75% seen once. The specimen was peripheral blood, collected 28 days after the second dose of the MenACWY control vaccine. The origin of the receptors is an adult who received the MenACWY meningococcal vaccine as a control.

The chain carries TRBV4-3 and TRBJ2-7, with D perhaps being TRBD1 or TRBD2 (5 bases each). This CDR3 comprises 12 residues. In germline, CDR1 is LGHNA, CDR2 YSLEER. V lost 6 bases to trimming and J lost 5 bases, with 11 bases between them. CDR3 in amino acids: CASRWDGDEQYF. The CDR3 DNA reads as TGCGCCAGCAGGTGGGACGGCGACGAGCAGTACTTC.

This clone was seen once. The genes are TRBV28 and TRBJ1-1, with TRBD1 matching over 9 bases. The CDR3 spans 16 residues. Germline lookup yields CDR1 MDHEN and CDR2 SYDVKM. Trimming at V came to 4 bases and at J to 5 bases, leaving 11 bases not matched to a gene. This chain's CDR3 is CASSWRQGEWKTEAFF. CDR3 coding DNA: TGTGCCAGCAGTTGGAGACAGGGGGAATGGAAGACTGAAGCTTTCTTT.

CDR3 amino acids: CASSPTQGRDQPQHF. The CDR3, as DNA: TGTGCCAGCTCACCCACACAGGGAAGGGATCAGCCCCAGCATTTT. V gene TRBV18 combines with J gene TRBJ1-5, with TRBD1 as a possible D gene (6 bases). The germline V gene encodes CDR1 KGHSH and CDR2 LQKENI. The CDR3 has 15 amino acids. The ends were cut back, 3 bases at V and 5 bases at J, with 14 bases in the middle.

The J gene is TRBJ2-6, the V gene TRBV5-4, with no clear D. Germline CDR1 is SGHNT and CDR2 is YYREEE (reference sequence). V was cut by 4 bases and J by 3 bases, with 11 bases left in between. There are 15 residues in the CDR3. CDR3 sequence reads: CASSRQAVGANVLTF. The CDR3 DNA sequence: TGTGCCAGCAGCCGCCAGGCAGTTGGGGCCAACGTCCTGACTTTC.

The chain recombines TRBV5-1 with TRBJ2-5; TRBD2 matches at 12 bases. CDR3 length equals 16 residues. In germline, CDR1 is SGHRS, CDR2 YFSETQ. The V and J ends lost 4 bases and 5 bases, in that order; junction bases with no gene match: 9. The CDR3 reads CASSTARTSGAETQYF. DNA of the CDR3: TGCGCCAGCAGCACCGCCCGGACTAGCGGGGCTGAGACCCAGTACTTC.

The V call is TRBV5-6, the J call TRBJ1-6, with D unresolved. V lost 4 bases to trimming and J lost 0 bases, with 11 bases between them. The CDR3 loop spans 16 amino acids. Germline CDR1 reads SGHDT; CDR2 reads YYEEEE. CDR3 nucleotide sequence: TGTGCCAGCAGCGCCGACGAAAGCTCCTATAATTCACCCCTCCACTTT. Amino acids: CASSADESSYNSPLHF.

The chain links TRBV5-4 to TRBJ1-3; possibly TRBD1 for D (5 bases). Germline-derived CDR1 and CDR2 are SGHNT and YYREEE (reference sequence). V lost 0 bases and J lost 2, with 9 bases in between. CDR3 length equals 15 residues. Here the CDR3 reads CASSLDQGAGNTIYF. The CDR3 DNA reads as TGTGCCAGCAGCTTGGATCAGGGAGCTGGAAACACCATATATTTT.

The rearrangement joins TRBV19 to TRBJ1-2; no definite D call. V lost 3 bases and J 1 base, leaving 12 bases between the germline ends. In germline, CDR1 is LNHDA, CDR2 SQIVND (reference sequence). The CDR3 has 15 residues. CDR3 nucleotides: TGTGCCAGTAGTATGTGGAACAGACTTAACTATGGCTACACCTTC. Its translation: CASSMWNRLNYGYTF.

V gene TRBV4-1 combines with J gene TRBJ1-2; tentative D call: TRBD1 (5 bases). The germline V gene encodes CDR1 MGHRA and CDR2 YSYEKL. Trimming left V 1 base short and J 4 bases short, with 10 bases between. There are 14 residues in the CDR3. The chain's CDR3 is CASSQGRQSYGYTF. The CDR3 DNA sequence: TGCGCCAGCAGCCAAGGGCGACAGTCCTATGGCTACACCTTC.

This chain connects TRBV24-1 to TRBJ2-1, with D unclear. V was clipped by 1 base and J by 4 bases, with 19 bases between them. Germline V gives CDR1 KGHDR, CDR2 SFDVKD. The CDR3 totals 18 residues. DNA for the CDR3: TGTGCCACCAGTGATTTCACTTCGAGTCGTACGGGTTACAATGAGCAGTTCTTC. This translates into CATSDFTSSRTGYNEQFF.